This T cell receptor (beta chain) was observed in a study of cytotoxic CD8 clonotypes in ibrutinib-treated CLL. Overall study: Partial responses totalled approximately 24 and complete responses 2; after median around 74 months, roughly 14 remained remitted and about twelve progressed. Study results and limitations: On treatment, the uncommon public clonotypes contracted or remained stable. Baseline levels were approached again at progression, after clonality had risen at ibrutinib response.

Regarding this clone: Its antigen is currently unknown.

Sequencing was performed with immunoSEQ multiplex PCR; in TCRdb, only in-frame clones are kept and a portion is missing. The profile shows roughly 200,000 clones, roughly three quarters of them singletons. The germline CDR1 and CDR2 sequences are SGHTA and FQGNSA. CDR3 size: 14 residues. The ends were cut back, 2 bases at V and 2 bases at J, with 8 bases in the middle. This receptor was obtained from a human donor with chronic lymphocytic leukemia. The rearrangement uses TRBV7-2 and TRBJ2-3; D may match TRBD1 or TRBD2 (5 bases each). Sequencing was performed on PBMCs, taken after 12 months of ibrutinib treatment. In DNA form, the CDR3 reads TGTGCCAGCAGCTTATCCGGGACCACAGATACGCAGTATTTT. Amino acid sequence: CASSLSGTTDTQYF.